This T cell receptor beta chain was sequenced in a study of T cell responses to AZD1222 COVID-19 vaccine. Study-level background: Pooled together were second doses at about 4 or about 12 weeks.

Data came from immunoSEQ multiplex PCR; TCRdb stores just in-frame clones and leaves some out. The sample includes 150,000 or so clones, about 88% seen only once; the top ten take 3% to 3.5%. Trimming removed 5 bases from V and 4 bases from J, with 6 bases in between. Germline values: CDR1 MGHDK, CDR2 SYGVNS. The CDR3 runs 11 residues. General observations from the study: Close to half of all spike-specific TCRs reportedly target regions of the variants that are unmutated. The sample set comprised mostly white British donors with more females, and clonal diversity was possibly underestimated. Spike-specific TCR breadth and depth grew following two AZD1222 doses.

Points on this clone: Its antigen is not known.

Specimen: peripheral blood, collected on day 0 of AZD1222 vaccination. This sequence was found in an adult in good health. The chain joins TRBV25-1 to TRBJ2-7; D is undetermined. The CDR3 sequence: CASSQLYEQYF. The CDR3 region has the DNA TGTGCCAGCAGTCAACTATACGAGCAGTACTTC.